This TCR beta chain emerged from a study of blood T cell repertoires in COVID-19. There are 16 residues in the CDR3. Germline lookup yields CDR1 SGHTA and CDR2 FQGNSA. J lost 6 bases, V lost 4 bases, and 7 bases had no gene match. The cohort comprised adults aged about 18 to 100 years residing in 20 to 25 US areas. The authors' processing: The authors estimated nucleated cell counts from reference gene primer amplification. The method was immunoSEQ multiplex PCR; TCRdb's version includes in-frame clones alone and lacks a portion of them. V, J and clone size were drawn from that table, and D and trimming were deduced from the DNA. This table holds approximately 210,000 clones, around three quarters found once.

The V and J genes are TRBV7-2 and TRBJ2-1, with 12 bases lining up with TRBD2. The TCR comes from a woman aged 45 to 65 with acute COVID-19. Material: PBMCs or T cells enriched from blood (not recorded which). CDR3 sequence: CASSSSGGARSNEQFF. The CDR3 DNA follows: TGTGCCAGCAGCTCTAGCGGGGGGGCCCGGAGCAATGAGCAGTTCTTC.